The 18 T cell receptor beta chains given below trace back to one sample, sequenced in a study of T cell responses to AZD1222 COVID-19 vaccine. TCRdb's copy holds only in-frame clones and misses some; the assay was immunoSEQ multiplex PCR. In the table there are roughly 200,000 clones, approximately 92% of which are singletons. The sample in question was peripheral blood, obtained on day 0 of AZD1222 vaccination. The source is an adult in good health.

The chain links TRBV19 to TRBJ1-3; D perhaps matches TRBD1 (5 bases). The V gene lost 5 bases and the J gene lost 0 bases, with 11 bases spanning the gap. The CDR3 loop spans 15 amino acids. Germline V CDR1 and CDR2: LNHDA, SQIVND (reference sequence). The CDR3 DNA sequence: TGTGCCAGTAGTCAGACAGCTATCTCTGGAAACACCATATATTTT. Translation gives CASSQTAISGNTIYF. Using reference TRBV19 and TRBJ1-3 for the parts outside the CDR3, the full variable domain is DGGITQSPKYLFRKEGQNVTLSCEQNLNHDAMYWYRQDPGQGLRLIYYSQIVNDFQKGDIAEGYSVSREKKESFPLTVTSAQKNPTAFYLCASSQTAISGNTIYFGEGSWLTVV.

The rearrangement links TRBV7-9 to TRBJ2-7; TRBD1 is a possible D gene (6 bases). The V and J ends lost 2 bases and 2 bases respectively, with 16 bases between them. CDR1 and CDR2 from the germline V gene are SEHNR and FQNEAQ (reference sequence). CDR3 length: 16 residues. CDR3 amino acids: CASSLLWSGAPYEQYF. CDR3 nucleotides: TGTGCCAGCAGCTTATTATGGTCAGGGGCTCCCTACGAGCAGTACTTC.

V and J are TRBV6-4 and TRBJ1-5; 8 nucleotides align to TRBD1. J was trimmed by 2 bases and V by 3 bases; bases with no gene match: 15. There are 19 residues in the CDR3. Germline CDR1 and CDR2: MRHNA and SNTAGT. The DNA of the CDR3 is TGTGCCAGCAGTGATAGGTCGGACAGGGTGAATTACCGCAATCAGCCCCAGCATTTT. It encodes CASSDRSDRVNYRNQPQHF.

The rearrangement links TRBV27 to TRBJ1-1, with 11 positions matching TRBD1. The CDR3 contains 12 residues. Germline CDR1 and CDR2: MNHEY and SMNVEV (reference sequence). The J segment lost 7 bases and the V segment lost 6 bases, leaving 1 base of the junction unmatched. This chain's CDR3 is CASRGTGGEAFF. CDR3 DNA sequence: TGTGCCAGCAGAGGGACAGGGGGTGAAGCTTTCTTT.

The V call is TRBV5-6, the J call TRBJ1-4; D remains ambiguous. Trimming removed 4 bases from V and 2 bases from J, with 9 bases in between. The CDR3 covers 14 residues. The germline V gene encodes CDR1 SGHDT and CDR2 YYEEEE. The CDR3 is CASSLSVTNEKLFF. DNA for the CDR3: TGTGCCAGCAGCCTCTCGGTGACTAATGAAAAACTGTTTTTT.

The gene calls are TRBV5-1 and TRBJ2-3, with D maybe TRBD2 (6 bases). This CDR3 is built from 14 residues. In germline, CDR1 is SGHRS, CDR2 YFSETQ. Trimming removed 4 bases from V and 2 bases from J, with 11 bases in between. The CDR3 region is CASSAGTSTDTQYF. In DNA, the CDR3 is TGCGCCAGCAGCGCCGGGACTTCCACAGATACGCAGTATTTT.

V gene TRBV2 combines with J gene TRBJ2-3, with TRBD2 as a possible D gene (5 bases). CDR3 length: 14 amino acids. Germline-derived CDR1 and CDR2 are SNHLY and FYNNEI. V gave up 11 bases and J gave up 0 bases, with 15 bases separating them. CDR3 region: CADGGEGSTDTQYF. The CDR3 coding sequence is TGTGCCGATGGAGGTGAAGGGAGCACAGATACGCAGTATTTT.

The CDR3 DNA follows: TGTGCCAGCAGCTTAGCGGGGACCATCAATGAGCAGTTCTTC. Its protein product is CASSLAGTINEQFF. This chain links TRBV7-9 with TRBJ2-1; D is tentatively TRBD1 or TRBD2 (5 bases each). This CDR3 spans 14 amino acids. Trimming stripped 0 bases from V and 6 bases from J, with 9 bases between. Germline CDR1 SEHNR, CDR2 FQNEAQ (reference sequence).

This chain connects TRBV6-5 to TRBJ1-2; D not certain. The length of the CDR3 is 12 residues. Germline V CDR1 and CDR2: MNHEY, SVGAGI. V lost 6 bases to trimming and J lost 9 bases, with 14 bases between them. CDR3: CASSDAPRSYTF. CDR3 DNA: TGTGCCAGCAGCGACGCCCCCCGGAGCTACACCTTC.

The chain employs TRBV20-1 and TRBJ2-7; D gene uncertain. Trimming removed 1 base from V and 7 bases from J, with 8 bases in between. This CDR3 has 11 residues. Germline V gene data show CDR1 as DFQATT and CDR2 as SNEGSKA (reference sequence). The CDR3 region has the DNA TGCAGTGCTAGAGTGTCGGTAGAGCAGTACTTC. As protein: CSARVSVEQYF.

This clone was found a few times. V and J are TRBV27 and TRBJ1-5, with a tentative D call TRBD1 (5 bases). V was trimmed by 2 bases and J by 2 bases, leaving 13 bases between them. Germline-derived CDR1 and CDR2 are MNHEY and SMNVEV (reference sequence). The CDR3 covers 16 residues. The CDR3 here is CASSLVGREGNQPQHF. The CDR3 DNA sequence: TGTGCCAGCAGTTTAGTTGGCAGGGAGGGCAATCAGCCCCAGCATTTT.

The CDR3 DNA reads as TGTGCCAGCAGCCCACCGGGGGGATCGAATTCACCCCTCCACTTT. Its translation is CASSPPGGSNSPLHF. The chain links TRBV6-6 to TRBJ1-6, with a tentative D call TRBD1 (5 bases). Germline V gene sequence: CDR1 MNHNY, CDR2 SVGAGI (reference sequence). The CDR3 runs 15 residues. Trimming shortened V by 6 bases and J by 7 bases, and 16 bases separated the two germline ends.

CDR3 nucleotide sequence: TGTGCCAGCAGCCTAGCGGGGGGGGATTACAATGAGCAGTTCTTC. Translation: CASSLAGGDYNEQFF. J is TRBJ2-1 and V is TRBV5-4, with TRBD2 matching over 12 bases. Germline loops: CDR1 SGHNT, CDR2 YYREEE (reference sequence). The CDR3 runs to 15 residues. Trimming removed 4 bases from V and 4 bases from J; junction bases left unmatched: 3. Full variable domain (remainder filled in from reference TRBV5-4 and TRBJ2-1): ETGVTQSPTHLIKTRGQQVTLRCSSQSGHNTVSWYQQALGQGPQFIFQYYREEENGRGNFPPRFSGLQFPNYSSELNVNALELDDSALYLCASSLAGGDYNEQFFGPGTRLTVL.

The rearrangement joins TRBV5-1 to TRBJ1-1; a weak D match, TRBD1 (6 bases). The CDR3 has 16 residues. Germline-derived CDR1 and CDR2 are SGHRS and YFSETQ. The V and J ends lost 0 bases and 1 base respectively, with 13 bases between them. The CDR3 loop reads CASSLVPGTPNTEAFF. In nucleotides, the CDR3 is TGCGCCAGCAGCTTGGTTCCCGGGACACCGAACACTGAAGCTTTCTTT.

The chain employs TRBV6-2 or TRBV6-3 and TRBJ2-1; 9 nucleotides match TRBD2. V was clipped by 4 bases and J by 8 bases; unmatched bases: 9. The CDR3 has 15 residues. Germline assignment: CDR1 MNHEY and CDR2 SVGEGT. The CDR3 DNA follows: TGTGCCAGCAGTTTCAAAGGCGGGGGGGCCCATGAGCAGTTCTTC. Translation gives CASSFKGGGAHEQFF.

V is TRBV24-1 and J is TRBJ1-4; TRBD1 might be the D (5 bases). V dropped 9 bases and J dropped 7 bases, with 14 bases sitting between them. The CDR3 contains 13 residues. From germline, CDR1 is KGHDR and CDR2 SFDVKD. This chain's CDR3 is CATSGAEGEKLFF. CDR3 DNA: TGTGCCACCTCCGGGGCTGAGGGTGAAAAACTGTTTTTT.

This chain joins TRBV27 and TRBJ1-1; D not certain. CDR1 is MNHEY, CDR2 SMNVEV, per germline (reference sequence). This CDR3 region has 13 residues. V lost 2 bases and J lost 1, with 5 bases in between. The CDR3 DNA sequence: TGTGCCAGCAGTTTAGGTCCGAACACTGAAGCTTTCTTT. Amino acids: CASSLGPNTEAFF.

The CDR3 DNA is TGTGCCAGCAGCCACCCAAACTATGGCTACACCTTC. This sequence encodes CASSHPNYGYTF. The genes are TRBV4-2 and TRBJ1-2; D uncertain. CDR3 length equals 12 residues. V was trimmed by 3 bases and J by 2 bases, leaving 4 bases between them. CDR1 and CDR2 from the germline V gene are LGHNA and YNFKEQ.